The 18 T cell receptor beta chains below all came from one sample that was sequenced in a study of Ad26.COV2.S vaccination and SARS-CoV-2 variants. Profiled with immunoSEQ multiplex PCR; TCRdb holds only in-frame clones, not every one. The profile covers around 240,000 clones, with over 75% appearing a single time and about 10% taken by the ten largest. As to treatment: roughly 19 received Ad26.COV2.S at low or high dose, single or two shots; roughly five received placebo; per-sample allocation not given. It was on day 63 after the first vaccine or placebo injection that samples were taken. The source material was peripheral blood, sampled in a trial of Ad26.COV2.S vaccine versus placebo. The receptors come from a person aged 18-60 years who received the Ad26.COV2.S COVID-19 vaccine or a placebo.

The chain joins TRBV7-8 to TRBJ1-2; D is undetermined. CDR1 is SGHVS, CDR2 FQNEAQ, per germline. CDR3 length: 13 amino acids. Trimming removed 5 bases at V and 4 bases at J, with 11 bases between. This CDR3 reads CASSPRRSYGYTF. In DNA form, the CDR3 reads TGTGCCAGCAGCCCCCGGCGGAGCTATGGCTACACCTTC.

V gene TRBV5-1 combines with J gene TRBJ1-1; tentatively, D is TRBD1 (5 bases). V was cut by 4 bases and J by 0 bases, with 13 bases left in between. The CDR3 runs 15 residues. In germline, CDR1 is SGHRS, CDR2 YFSETQ. CDR3 region: CASSTTGTVNTEAFF. The CDR3, as DNA: TGCGCCAGCAGCACCACCGGGACGGTGAACACTGAAGCTTTCTTT. Filled out from reference TRBV5-1 and TRBJ1-1, the complete variable domain reads KAGVTQTPRYLIKTRGQQVTLSCSPISGHRSVSWYQQTPGQGLQFLFEYFSETQRNKGNFPGRFSGRQFSNSRSEMNVSTLELGDSALYLCASSTTGTVNTEAFFGQGTRLTVV.

This sequence joins TRBV12-5 and TRBJ1-3, with unresolved D. With 4 bases removed from V and 0 bases from J, the gap between germline ends came to 10 bases. The length of the CDR3 is 15 residues. The germline V gene encodes CDR1 LGHNT and CDR2 FRNRAP. CDR3 residues: CASGSTVSSGNTIYF. CDR3 DNA sequence: TGTGCTAGTGGTTCGACGGTCAGCTCTGGAAACACCATATATTTT.

The chain combines TRBV7-8 with TRBJ1-5; D is ambiguous. The CDR3 is 17 amino acids. Germline assignment: CDR1 SGHVS and CDR2 FQNEAQ. V was pared by 4 bases and J by 0 bases, with 16 bases between. The CDR3 DNA reads as TGTGCCAGCAGCTCCCGCACCGGGGTCAATAGCAATCAGCCCCAGCATTTT. It yields the protein CASSSRTGVNSNQPQHF.

This clone is a singleton in its sample. The genes are TRBV5-1 and TRBJ2-7; 7 bases are a match to TRBD1. The CDR3 contains 14 residues. CDR1 is SGHRS, CDR2 YFSETQ, per germline. The junction had 11 bases not matched to a gene; V was cut back by 4 bases and J by 7 bases. CDR3 loop: CASSKQGSLIEQYF. The DNA for the CDR3 is TGCGCCAGCAGCAAACAGGGGTCCTTAATAGAGCAGTACTTC.

The chain couples TRBV6-5 to TRBJ2-1; D perhaps matches TRBD2 (6 bases). There are 13 residues in the CDR3. CDR1 and CDR2 (germline): MNHEY, SVGAGI. Trimming pared 8 bases from V and 0 bases from J, leaving 8 bases between. CDR3 bases: TGTGCCAGCGGACTAAGCTCCTACAATGAGCAGTTCTTC. This sequence encodes CASGLSSYNEQFF.

As DNA, the CDR3 is TGCGCCAGCAGGATGGGGGTTTGGGGGACTAGCGAGCAAGAGACCCAGTACTTC. Translation gives CASRMGVWGTSEQETQYF. The chain couples TRBV5-1 to TRBJ2-5, with 10 bases aligning to TRBD2. Per the germline V gene, CDR1 is SGHRS and CDR2 is YFSETQ. V dropped 5 bases and J dropped 2; count of bases not matched to a gene: 15. CDR3 size: 18 residues. Together with reference TRBV5-1 and TRBJ2-5, the CDR3 gives the full variable domain: KAGVTQTPRYLIKTRGQQVTLSCSPISGHRSVSWYQQTPGQGLQFLFEYFSETQRNKGNFPGRFSGRQFSNSRSEMNVSTLELGDSALYLCASRMGVWGTSEQETQYFGPGTRLLVL.

This rearrangement joins TRBV6-2 or TRBV6-3 to TRBJ2-3, with D tentatively TRBD2 (6 bases). V shed 0 bases and J shed 4 bases, with 14 bases lying between them. Germline values: CDR1 MNHEY, CDR2 SVGEGT. CDR3 length: 16 amino acids. In DNA form, the CDR3 reads TGTGCCAGCAGTTACTCGGGCGGGGCTCGACCAGATACGCAGTATTTT. It is translated as CASSYSGGARPDTQYF.

The chain is built from TRBV29-1 and TRBJ2-5; D possibly uses TRBD1 or TRBD2 (5 bases each). Between the trimmed V and J ends, which lost 5 bases and 2 bases, there was a span of 9 bases. The CDR3 is made up of 12 amino acids. Per the germline V gene, CDR1 is SQVTM and CDR2 is ANQGSEA. The CDR3 is CSVRDGQETQYF. CDR3 sequence (DNA): TGCAGCGTTAGGGACGGTCAAGAGACCCAGTACTTC.

The chain has TRBV28 and TRBJ1-5; 7 nucleotides line up with TRBD1. Losses at the gene ends were 5 bases for V and 5 bases for J; bases not matched to a gene: 12. This CDR3 has 16 amino acids. The germline V gene has CDR1 MDHEN and CDR2 SYDVKM. CDR3 loop: CASSPQTGLRDQPQHF. The CDR3 nucleotides are TGTGCCAGCAGTCCTCAGACAGGGCTGAGGGATCAGCCCCAGCATTTT.

The gene calls are TRBV7-9 and TRBJ2-5, with 13 bases aligning to TRBD2. The germline V gene encodes CDR1 SEHNR and CDR2 FQNEAQ (reference sequence). The V segment lost 7 bases and the J segment 5 bases; nucleotides outside the gene matches: 13. The CDR3 covers 17 residues. In DNA form, the CDR3 reads TGTGCCAGCAACCCGGGATGGGGACTAGCGGGACAGGAGACCCAGTACTTC. Amino acid sequence: CASNPGWGLAGQETQYF.

The V and J genes are TRBV4-3 and TRBJ2-2; 9 bases are shared with TRBD2. Germline V lookup: CDR1 LGHNA, CDR2 YSLEER. The CDR3 has 19 amino acids. Germline trimming cut 0 bases from V and 2 bases from J; bases unmatched to any gene: 10. CDR3 loop: CASSQEGEGLALNTGELFF. Written as DNA, the CDR3 is TGCGCCAGCAGCCAAGAGGGGGAAGGACTAGCGCTTAACACCGGGGAGCTGTTTTTT.

The V gene is TRBV15, the J gene TRBJ2-7; D is undetermined. The germline V gene encodes CDR1 LNHNV and CDR2 YYDKDF (reference sequence). V shed 4 bases and J shed 5 bases, with 12 bases lying between them. The CDR3 extends over 13 amino acids. CDR3 sequence (DNA): TGTGCCACCAGCATGACACCGCCCCACGAGCAGTACTTC. Amino acids: CATSMTPPHEQYF. Looking up the rest from reference TRBV15 and TRBJ2-7 gives the full variable domain: DAMVIQNPRYQVTQFGKPVTLSCSQTLNHNVMYWYQQKSSQAPKLLFHYYDKDFNNEADTPDNFQSRRPNTSFCFLDIRSPGLGDTAMYLCATSMTPPHEQYFGPGTRLTVT.

The chain has TRBV3-1 (or the pseudogene TRBV3-2) and TRBJ2-7; TRBD1 matches 8 bases. With V trimmed by 1 base and J by 4 bases, 21 bases remained unmatched. Germline loops: CDR1 LGHDT, CDR2 YNNKEL (reference sequence). The CDR3 covers 20 residues. This CDR3 is CASSQGFRLFTRDRRYEQYF. In nucleotides, the CDR3 is TGTGCCAGCAGCCAAGGGTTCAGGTTATTTACTCGGGACAGGCGATACGAGCAGTACTTC.

The chain has TRBV24-1 and TRBJ2-2; 10 bases are a match to TRBD1. CDR3 length: 15 amino acids. CDR1 and CDR2 from the germline V gene are KGHDR and SFDVKD. V lost 7 bases, J lost 3 bases, and 4 bases stayed unmatched. CDR3 region: CATRRDRGDTGELFF. In DNA, the CDR3 is TGTGCCACCAGGAGGGACAGGGGAGACACCGGGGAGCTGTTTTTT.

The chain has TRBV6-5 and TRBJ2-5; no reliable D call. Germline CDR1 MNHEY, CDR2 SVGAGI. The CDR3 loop spans 14 amino acids. V lost 4 bases and J 5 bases, leaving 14 bases between the germline ends. The CDR3 here is CASSWAGTPETQYF. CDR3 nucleotide sequence: TGTGCCAGCAGTTGGGCTGGAACGCCGGAGACCCAGTACTTC.

The genes are TRBV4-1 and TRBJ1-1; weak D call: TRBD1 (6 bases). Trimming left V 6 bases short and J 10 bases short, with 18 bases between. Germline V gives CDR1 MGHRA, CDR2 YSYEKL. The length of the CDR3 is 13 residues. CDR3 residues: CASRPGGGGVAFF. The CDR3 DNA reads TGCGCCAGCAGACCCGGAGGAGGGGGTGTAGCTTTCTTT.

The rearrangement uses TRBV25-1 and TRBJ2-5; 7 nucleotides line up with TRBD1. Per germline, CDR1 MGHDK and CDR2 SYGVNS. V trimming: 7 bases; J trimming: 2 bases; junction bases outside the gene matches: 7. CDR3 size: 14 residues. CDR3 sequence (DNA): TGTGCCAGCAACAGCCGGGACAGACAAGAGACCCAGTACTTC. This codes for CASNSRDRQETQYF. The variable domain in full, with the rest retrieved from reference TRBV25-1 and TRBJ2-5, is EADIYQTPRYLVIGTGKKITLECSQTMGHDKMYWYQQDPGMELHLIHYSYGVNSTEKGDLSSESTVSRIRTEHFPLTLESARPSHTSQYLCASNSRDRQETQYFGPGTRLLVL.